These 5 T cell receptor beta chains came from one sample sequenced in a study of TIL therapy for anti-PD-1-resistant metastatic lung cancer. Time point meaning: pre-treatment sample, taken before nivolumab and TIL therapy. The libraries were made with immunoSEQ v3. Method: immunoSEQ multiplex PCR; TCRdb's copy keeps in-frame clones and lacks some. The table has some 43,000 clones, around three quarters seen once. The sequencing used blood, collected at baseline. These receptors were collected from a man aged 70-80 years with non-small cell lung cancer.

The chain joins TRBV27 to TRBJ1-4, with a tentative D call TRBD1 (5 bases). The CDR3 covers 15 residues. Germline CDR1 is MNHEY and CDR2 is SMNVEV (reference sequence). Between the trimmed V and J ends, which lost 6 bases and 0 bases, there was a span of 11 bases. The CDR3 protein is CASRAGPATNEKLFF. The CDR3 DNA follows: TGTGCCAGCAGGGCAGGGCCAGCAACTAATGAAAAACTGTTTTTT.

V usage is TRBV7-9 and J usage is TRBJ2-7; D unclear. Germline V gene lookup returns CDR1 SEHNR and CDR2 FQNEAQ (reference sequence). V lost 3 bases to trimming and J lost 1 base, with 7 bases between them. The CDR3 is made up of 13 amino acids. CDR3 amino acids: CASSFVSSYEQYF. Here the CDR3 DNA reads TGTGCCAGCAGCTTTGTCAGTTCCTACGAGCAGTACTTC. Full variable domain (missing parts from reference TRBV7-9 and TRBJ2-7): DTGVSQNPRHKITKRGQNVTFRCDPISEHNRLYWYRQTLGQGPEFLTYFQNEAQLEKSRLLSDRFSAERPKGSFSTLEIQRTEQGDSAMYLCASSFVSSYEQYFGPGTRLTVT.

V usage is TRBV6-5 and J usage is TRBJ2-3, with D possibly TRBD1 on 5 matching bases. The V and J ends lost 2 bases and 3 bases respectively, with 9 bases between them. The CDR3 consists of 14 residues. The germline CDR1 and CDR2 sequences are MNHEY and SVGAGI. This CDR3 is CASSYDSVTDTQYF. CDR3 in DNA: TGTGCCAGCAGTTACGACAGTGTAACAGATACGCAGTATTTT.

The chain carries TRBV2 and TRBJ2-2, with D hard to call. The CDR3 length is 13 residues. Germline loops: CDR1 SNHLY, CDR2 FYNNEI. Between the trimmed V and J ends, which lost 7 bases and 6 bases, there was a span of 12 bases. The CDR3 loop reads CASKSRAAGELFF. The CDR3 DNA reads as TGTGCCAGCAAGAGCCGGGCGGCCGGGGAGCTGTTTTTT.

The chain joins TRBV18 to TRBJ1-1; D not certain. This CDR3 has 15 residues. Germline CDR1 reads KGHSH; CDR2 reads LQKENI. V was pared by 1 base and J by 2 bases, with 11 bases between. The CDR3 DNA sequence: TGTGCCAGCTCACCACTTGGCCAGAGTAACACTGAAGCTTTCTTT. It codes for CASSPLGQSNTEAFF. Drawing the rest from reference TRBV18 and TRBJ1-1, the complete variable domain is NAGVMQNPRHLVRRRGQEARLRCSPMKGHSHVYWYRQLPEEGLKFMVYLQKENIIDESGMPKERFSAEFPKEGPSILRIQQVVRGDSAAYFCASSPLGQSNTEAFFGQGTRLTVV.